Following are 16 T cell receptor beta chains from one sample sequenced in a study of regulatory T cells in long-lasting Graves disease. To make TCR beta libraries, researchers used iRepertoire HTBI primers and Arm-PCR of CDR3 regions. MiXCR was run by TCRdb on the multiplex PCR reads, yielding one entry per CDR3 protein. The table shows some 220,000 distinct CDR3 sequences, with about 19% occurring only once. Described time point: newly diagnosed GD, antithyroid drugs for less than 3 months. The TCR library was prepared using RNA isolated from PBMCs. These data were also reused for a study on T cells in Graves' hyperthyroidism and ophthalmopathy.

The sequences come from peripheral blood mononuclear cells (PBMCs), collected at new diagnosis, from a patient treated with antithyroid drugs. Source of these receptors: a woman in her 30s with Graves disease.

This clonotype was found many times. This rearrangement joins TRBV12-3 or TRBV12-4 to TRBJ2-1; D is unclear. CDR3 length: 15 amino acids. V lost 2 bases and J lost 0, with 8 bases in between. DNA for the CDR3: TGTGCCAGCAGTTTACTTAGGGTCTCCTACAATGAGCAGTTCTTC. Protein sequence: CASSLLRVSYNEQFF.

This clonotype was found many times. The rearrangement uses TRBV27 and TRBJ1-5; TRBD1 is a possible D gene (5 bases). Per germline, CDR1 MNHEY and CDR2 SMNVEV (reference sequence). Between the trimmed V and J ends, which lost 3 bases and 1 base, there was a span of 7 bases. This CDR3 region has 14 residues. CDR3 protein: CASSFRDSNQPQHF. CDR3 nucleotide sequence: TGTGCCAGCAGTTTCCGGGACAGCAATCAGCCCCAGCATTTT.

The chain joins TRBV20-1 to TRBJ1-1; possible D gene TRBD1, 5 bases. Germline V gene data show CDR1 as DFQATT and CDR2 as SNEGSKA (reference sequence). The CDR3 has 15 residues. Between the trimmed V and J ends, which lost 5 bases and 0 bases, there was a span of 16 bases. CDR3 sequence: CSARHQGPLNTEAFF. The CDR3, as DNA: TGCAGTGCTCGACATCAGGGTCCTTTGAACACTGAAGCTTTCTTT.

This clonotype was seen repeatedly, ten times or more. The chain has TRBV28 and TRBJ1-1; D not resolved. V was trimmed by 3 bases and J by 1 base, leaving 9 bases between them. Germline-derived CDR1 and CDR2 are MDHEN and SYDVKM. The CDR3 totals 14 residues. For the CDR3, the DNA is TGTGCCAGCAGTTTGGGCGGCCCGAACACTGAAGCTTTCTTT. It is translated as CASSLGGPNTEAFF.

At least ten counts were recorded for this clonotype. The chain is built from TRBV14 and TRBJ2-1; TRBD1 agrees at 9 bases. The CDR3 length is 16 residues. Germline V gives CDR1 SGHDN, CDR2 FVKESK. J gave up 0 bases and V 2 bases, and 2 bases lay outside the gene matches. The CDR3 coding sequence is TGTGCCAGCAGCCAACTGGGACAGGGCTCCTACAATGAGCAGTTCTTC. It codes for CASSQLGQGSYNEQFF.

This clonotype was found many times. V usage is TRBV30 and J usage is TRBJ2-3, with D tentatively TRBD2 (5 bases). Trimming left V 3 bases short and J 4 bases short, with 20 bases between. The CDR3 length is 16 residues. Germline-derived CDR1 and CDR2 are GTSNPN and SVGIG (reference sequence). CDR3 residues: CAWRGFGGSGADTQYF. The CDR3 region has the DNA TGTGCCTGGAGAGGGTTTGGCGGCAGCGGAGCAGATACGCAGTATTTT.

This clonotype was seen once. The gene calls are TRBV11-2 and TRBJ2-1; the D is unclear. Germline V lookup: CDR1 SGHAT, CDR2 FQNNGV. V was shortened by 2 bases and J by 0 bases, with 8 bases between the two germline ends. The CDR3 has 15 amino acids. CDR3 DNA sequence: TGTGCCAGCAGCTTAACGCTGGGCTCCTACAATGAGCAGTTCTTC. This translates into CASSLTLGSYNEQFF.

The sample holds many counts of this clonotype. At one boundary the junction diverges from the germline segment, which might be a read error. J is TRBJ2-1 and V is TRBV5-1; 8 bases agree with TRBD1. The germline gives CDR1 SGHRS, CDR2 YFSETQ. This CDR3 is 17 amino acids long. For the CDR3, the DNA is TGCGCCAGCAGCCGTTTGACAGGGGCCTTCTCCTACAATGAGCGGTTCTTC. Residues: CASSRLTGAFSYNERFF.

The chain links TRBV7-2 to TRBJ2-2, with D unclear. The CDR3 spans 14 residues. V was shortened by 5 bases and J by 3 bases, with 10 bases between the two germline ends. Germline values: CDR1 SGHTA, CDR2 FQGNSA. CDR3 bases: TGTGCCAGCAGCGCCAGTTCGTACACCGGGGAGCTGTTTTTT. It is translated as CASSASSYTGELFF.

The rearrangement links TRBV7-2 to TRBJ1-2; 8 bases map to TRBD1. V lost 5 bases and J lost 4; bases outside the gene matches: 6. This CDR3 comprises 14 residues. Germline V CDR1 and CDR2: SGHTA, FQGNSA. The CDR3 DNA reads as TGTGCCAGCAGCCCGCAGGGGGCAGGCTATGGCTACACCTTC. It codes for CASSPQGAGYGYTF.

The rearrangement uses TRBV11-2 and TRBJ2-5; 9 bases line up with TRBD2. CDR1 and CDR2 (germline): SGHAT, FQNNGV. The ends lost 4 bases at V and 6 bases at J; junction bases unmatched: 9. The CDR3 consists of 15 residues. The CDR3 DNA sequence: TGTGCCAGCAGCTCAGTAGCGGGAGCCATGAAGACCCAGTACTTC. Encoded protein: CASSSVAGAMKTQYF.

There are many counts of this clonotype. The V and J genes are TRBV28 and TRBJ2-7, with 13 positions matching TRBD2. Germline assignment: CDR1 MDHEN and CDR2 SYDVKM. The CDR3 is made up of 15 amino acids. After removal of 5 bases from V and 3 bases from J, the junction contained 4 bases not matched to a gene. CDR3: CASSPTSGGIYEQYF. The CDR3 DNA reads TGTGCCAGCAGTCCGACTAGCGGGGGGATCTACGAGCAGTACTTC.

The chain has TRBV11-2 and TRBJ2-2, with 9 bases aligning to TRBD1. V shed 5 bases and J 7 bases; nucleotides not matched to a gene: 14. The CDR3 has 17 residues. Germline V gene lookup returns CDR1 SGHAT and CDR2 FQNNGV. The CDR3: CASSRDRAPTGDGELFF. CDR3 nucleotide sequence: TGTGCCAGCAGCAGGGACAGGGCTCCCACGGGGGACGGGGAGCTGTTTTTT.

The chain carries TRBV28 and TRBJ2-3; D gene uncertain. This CDR3 has 16 amino acids. Germline loops: CDR1 MDHEN, CDR2 SYDVKM. V lost 2 bases to trimming and J lost 3 bases, with 15 bases between them. The CDR3 region has the DNA TGTGCCAGCAGTTTAGGTAGCAGGCCTACAACAGATACGCAGTATTTT. Its protein product is CASSLGSRPTTDTQYF.

This clonotype has ten or more counts. The chain employs TRBV6-9 and TRBJ1-6; D is possibly TRBD1 (6 bases). The CDR3 length is 16 residues. Germline-derived CDR1 and CDR2 are MNHGY and SVAAGI. V lost 3 bases and J lost 4, with 13 bases in between. The CDR3 DNA sequence: TGTGCCAGCAGTTACTCTCCGACAGGTTATAATTCACCCCTCCACTTT. Amino acids: CASSYSPTGYNSPLHF.

The table lists this clonotype with many counts. The chain employs TRBV4-1 and TRBJ1-1; perhaps TRBD1 as D (5 bases). V was clipped by 4 bases and J by 1 base, with 10 bases between them. The CDR3 length is 14 residues. Germline V lookup: CDR1 MGHRA, CDR2 YSYEKL. The CDR3 sequence is CASSPSGGNTEAFF. The CDR3 DNA sequence: TGCGCCAGCAGCCCATCTGGGGGGAACACTGAAGCTTTCTTT.